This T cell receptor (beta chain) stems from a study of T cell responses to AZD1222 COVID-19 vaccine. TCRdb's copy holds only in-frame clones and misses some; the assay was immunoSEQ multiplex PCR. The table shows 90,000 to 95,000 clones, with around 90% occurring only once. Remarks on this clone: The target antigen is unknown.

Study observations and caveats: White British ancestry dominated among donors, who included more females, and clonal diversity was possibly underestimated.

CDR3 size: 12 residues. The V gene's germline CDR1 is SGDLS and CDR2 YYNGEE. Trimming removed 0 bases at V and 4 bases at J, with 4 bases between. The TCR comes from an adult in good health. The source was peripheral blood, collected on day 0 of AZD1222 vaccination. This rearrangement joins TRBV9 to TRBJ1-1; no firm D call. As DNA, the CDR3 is TGTGCCAGCAGCGTAGAAGGCACTGAAGCTTTCTTT. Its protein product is CASSVEGTEAFF.